This T cell receptor (beta chain) is from a study of blood T cells in healthy people across ages. With respect to this clonotype: Being one base from a much bigger clone, this may be a read error.

Using a J-beta primer mix together with a sample-barcoded 5' primer, a second PCR was run for about 6 to 11 cycles. Each CDR3 protein gets one entry after TCRdb re-called the 5' RACE reads with MiXCR. Of over 500,000 distinct CDR3 sequences listed, about 51% are singletons. This CDR3 is built from 13 residues. Germline CDR1 reads SGHTA; CDR2 reads FQGTGA. Trimming cost V 5 bases and J 3 bases, with 9 bases left between them. The V gene is TRBV7-3, the J gene TRBJ2-3, with D maybe TRBD1 (5 bases). The TCR comes from a woman older than 75 in good health. What was sequenced was blood. CDR3 in DNA: TGTGCCAGCAGCAGACAGCCAACAGATACGCAGTATTTT. As protein: CASSRQPTDTQYF.